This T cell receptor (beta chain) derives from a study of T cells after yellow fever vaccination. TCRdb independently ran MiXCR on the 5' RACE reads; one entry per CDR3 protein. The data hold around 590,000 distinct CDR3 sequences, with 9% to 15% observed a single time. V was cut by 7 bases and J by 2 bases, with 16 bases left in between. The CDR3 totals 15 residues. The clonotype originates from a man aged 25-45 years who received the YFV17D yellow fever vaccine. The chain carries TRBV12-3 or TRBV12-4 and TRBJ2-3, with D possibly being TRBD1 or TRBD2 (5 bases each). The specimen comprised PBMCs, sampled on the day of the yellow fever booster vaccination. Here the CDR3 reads CASTEARGTTDTQYF. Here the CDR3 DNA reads TGTGCCAGCACAGAGGCCCGGGGCACCACAGATACGCAGTATTTT.